What follows is one T cell receptor (beta chain) and its context. The antigen remains unidentified. This record comes from a study of T cell responses to AZD1222 COVID-19 vaccine. Whole-study findings and limits: Among the donors, most were white British and more were female, and clonal diversity was possibly underestimated. Once two AZD1222 doses were given, Spike-specific TCR breadth and depth went up.

This CDR3 is built from 18 residues. V lost 0 bases and J lost 7, with 19 bases in between. Germline V lookup: CDR1 MRHNA, CDR2 SNTAGT. The repertoire was sequenced with immunoSEQ multiplex PCR; TCRdb's copy has only in-frame clones and lacks some. The sample data list about 140,000 clones. The genes are TRBV6-4 and TRBJ1-6; no definite D call. This TCR derives from an adult in good health. Sequenced material: peripheral blood. The DNA for the CDR3 is TGTGCCAGCAGTGACTCGTTCTGGCAATTTCGGTGCAATTCACCCCTCCACTTT. It translates to CASSDSFWQFRCNSPLHF.